Sequencing of this T cell receptor beta chain was carried out in a study of immune evolution from preneoplasia to lung adenocarcinoma. Points from the study as a whole: Clonality was highest in normal lung, lower in later-stage lesions apparently.

In regard to this clone: Its antigen is unknown.

Using immunoSEQ multiplex PCR, the repertoire was profiled, and TCRdb retains in-frame clones only, with some absent. Among roughly 8,300 clones listed, 70% to 90% were seen once. Histologic diagnosis was independently verified by two lung pathologists. The CDR3 covers 13 residues. The germline gives CDR1 SNHLY, CDR2 FYNNEI. V gave up 1 base and J gave up 3 bases, with 7 bases separating them. Sequencing was done on a sample of FFPE minimally invasive lung adenocarcinoma tissue. The J gene is TRBJ2-7, the V gene TRBV2, with a weak D call TRBD2 (6 bases). The sequence came from a person between 70 and 80 years old with lung adenocarcinoma. The CDR3, as DNA: TGTGCCAGCAGTGAAGAGGGACTCTACGAGCAGTACTTC. Translating it yields CASSEEGLYEQYF.